This entry lists 10 T cell receptor beta chains sequenced from one sample in a study of identical twins. TCRdb called the 5' RACE reads again in MiXCR, with one record for every CDR3 protein. Among more than 400,000 distinct CDR3 sequences, roughly 15% were seen once, and the ten largest hold about 0.4%. This sample also appeared in a second study, on yellow fever vaccine responses in identical twins.

The sequencing sample was made of CD4+ T cells sorted from blood. The receptors were gathered from a woman in her late teens or twenties in good health.

A few counts support this clonotype. This chain links TRBV12-3 or TRBV12-4 with TRBJ1-5, with TRBD1 matching 7 bases. V dropped 3 bases and J dropped 8; count of bases not matched to a gene: 7. The length of the CDR3 is 14 residues. For the CDR3, the DNA is TGTGCCAGCAGTTTGGGGGACAGCCCTAAGCCCCAGCATTTT. It codes for CASSLGDSPKPQHF.

In this sample, this clonotype turned up a few times. Here the CDR3 reads CASSSGGNQPQHF. The DNA for the CDR3 is TGCGCCAGCAGCTCCGGCGGCAATCAGCCCCAGCATTTT. The V gene is TRBV5-1, the J gene TRBJ1-5; D is uncertain. The V gene lost 3 bases and the J gene lost 2 bases, with 6 bases spanning the gap. This CDR3 is 13 amino acids long. The V gene's germline CDR1 is SGHRS and CDR2 YFSETQ. Complete variable domain (other parts from reference TRBV5-1 and TRBJ1-5): KAGVTQTPRYLIKTRGQQVTLSCSPISGHRSVSWYQQTPGQGLQFLFEYFSETQRNKGNFPGRFSGRQFSNSRSEMNVSTLELGDSALYLCASSSGGNQPQHFGDGTRLSIL.

This clonotype was counted a few times. V gene TRBV20-1 combines with J gene TRBJ2-5, with 11 bases fitting TRBD2. V dropped 5 bases and J dropped 4; count of bases not matched to a gene: 3. The V gene's germline CDR1 is DFQATT and CDR2 SNEGSKA (reference sequence). The CDR3 has 13 residues. CDR3 in amino acids: CSAPGLAGETQYF. The CDR3 bases are TGCAGTGCTCCCGGACTAGCGGGAGAGACCCAGTACTTC.

This clonotype was recorded a few times. The chain links TRBV11-2 to TRBJ2-3; tentative D call: TRBD2 (5 bases). V was shortened by 5 bases and J by 5 bases, with 14 bases between the two germline ends. Looked up from germline, CDR1 is SGHAT and CDR2 is FQNNGV. CDR3 length equals 14 residues. DNA for the CDR3: TGTGCCAGCAGCCCAGTGCGGGCGGTAGATACGCAGTATTTT. Protein product: CASSPVRAVDTQYF.

This clonotype has only a few counts. The chain carries TRBV6-5 and TRBJ1-5; D is uncertain. V lost 2 bases and J 3 bases, leaving 8 bases between the germline ends. The CDR3 runs to 14 residues. The germline CDR1 and CDR2 sequences are MNHEY and SVGAGI. The CDR3 here is CASSYGTDNQPQHF. DNA for the CDR3: TGTGCCAGCAGTTACGGTACAGACAATCAGCCCCAGCATTTT.

The rearrangement uses TRBV5-6 and TRBJ2-2, with a tentative D call TRBD1 (5 bases). V lost 6 bases, J lost 1 base, and 22 bases lay in between. Germline lookup yields CDR1 SGHDT and CDR2 YYEEEE. CDR3 length: 18 amino acids. CDR3 sequence: CASTPMSALGLNTGELFF. CDR3 DNA: TGTGCCAGCACCCCCATGTCGGCGTTGGGGCTGAACACCGGGGAGCTGTTTTTT.

This clonotype was detected only a few times. The chain combines TRBV3-1 with TRBJ1-1, with D unresolved. Between the trimmed V and J ends, which lost 0 bases and 6 bases, there was a span of 5 bases. CDR3 length: 12 amino acids. CDR1 LGHDT and CDR2 YNNKEL come from the germline V gene (reference sequence). The CDR3 reads CASSQDLAEAFF. CDR3 DNA: TGTGCCAGCAGCCAAGACCTCGCTGAAGCTTTCTTT.

The chain combines TRBV24-1 with TRBJ2-5, with D possibly TRBD2 on 6 matching bases. Germline V gene data show CDR1 as KGHDR and CDR2 as SFDVKD. Trimming shortened V by 9 bases and J by 3 bases, and 22 bases separated the two germline ends. There are 16 residues in the CDR3. CDR3 DNA sequence: TGTGCCACCCGCATAATCGCGGGGAGATTAGAAGAGACCCAGTACTTC. It encodes CATRIIAGRLEETQYF.

As DNA, the CDR3 is TGTGCCAGCAGCTTAGGGGGGTCACTAGCGACCCAGTACTTC. It yields the protein CASSLGGSLATQYF. The chain has TRBV7-6 and TRBJ2-5; D may be TRBD2 (6 bases). This CDR3 has 14 amino acids. The germline CDR1 and CDR2 sequences are SGHVS and FNYEAQ. Trimming cost V 1 base and J 7 bases, with 13 bases left between them.

The chain joins TRBV29-1 to TRBJ2-1; no definite D call. Per germline, CDR1 SQVTM and CDR2 ANQGSEA. Trimming stripped 4 bases from V and 2 bases from J, with 9 bases between. This CDR3 is 13 amino acids long. Here the CDR3 reads CSVGLRTYNEQFF. The DNA for the CDR3 is TGCAGCGTTGGTCTGCGGACCTACAATGAGCAGTTCTTC.